These T cell receptor beta chains were read from a single sample in a study of cytomegalovirus exposure and HLA in healthy donors. Using immunoSEQ multiplex PCR, the repertoire was profiled, and TCRdb retains in-frame clones only, with some absent. The data show about 77,000 clones, around three quarters seen once. Sequencing input: PBMCs. The source of these receptors is a man between 40 and 49 years old in good health and CMV-seronegative. The CDR3 runs from the conserved cysteine through the conserved F or W. The D gene is left open where the match is weak. For some rows the clone size is stated as once, few or many, or as a class when expanded; others skip it.

D gene	V gene	J gene	clone size	CDR3 protein	CDR3 DNA
NA	TRBV6-5	TRBJ2-3	NA	CASSSHLMSDTQYF	TGTGCCAGCAGCTCCCACCTAATGTCAGATACGCAGTATTTT
NA	TRBV29-1	TRBJ2-7	NA	CSVGQGSYEQYF	TGCAGCGTTGGGCAGGGTAGCTACGAGCAGTACTTC
NA	TRBV5-1	TRBJ2-7	NA	CASSSDTLYEQYF	TGCGCCAGCAGCTCGGACACGCTCTACGAGCAGTACTTC
NA	TRBV19	TRBJ1-1	NA	CASSIDGQSKAFF	TGTGCCAGTAGTATTGACGGACAATCGAAAGCTTTCTTT
NA	TRBV25-1	TRBJ1-2	NA	CASSGVGNYGYTF	TGTGCCAGCTCAGGGGTCGGTAACTATGGCTACACCTTC
TRBD1	TRBV7-9	TRBJ1-5	NA	CASSPLTGRNQPQHF	TGTGCCAGCAGCCCACTGACAGGGAGAAATCAGCCCCAGCATTTT
NA	TRBV7-9	TRBJ1-1	NA	CASSAAPNTEAFF	TGTGCCAGCAGCGCGGCGCCGAACACTGAAGCTTTCTTT
NA	TRBV5-6	TRBJ2-6	few	CASSLGEVGANVLTF	TGTGCCAGCAGCTTAGGGGAGGTTGGGGCCAACGTCCTGACTTTC
TRBD1	TRBV5-1	TRBJ2-6	NA	CASSLRTGAGANVLTF	TGCGCCAGCAGTTTGAGGACAGGGGCTGGGGCCAACGTCCTGACTTTC
NA	TRBV27	TRBJ2-1	NA	CASSFGELYNEQFF	TGTGCCAGCAGTTTCGGGGAGCTCTACAATGAGCAGTTCTTC
NA	TRBV14	TRBJ2-7	NA	CASSRATETSYEQYF	TGTGCCAGCAGCCGGGCTACTGAGACCTCCTACGAGCAGTACTTC
TRBD2	TRBV9	TRBJ2-3	NA	CASSPSGSTDTQYF	TGTGCCAGCAGCCCTAGCGGTAGCACAGATACGCAGTATTTT
TRBD1	TRBV5-8	TRBJ1-4	NA	CASSRGDRANEKLFF	TGTGCCAGCAGCCGGGGGGACAGGGCGAATGAAAAACTGTTTTTT
TRBD2	TRBV7-2	TRBJ2-7	NA	CASSPLAGGYEQYF	TGTGCCAGCAGCCCCTTAGCGGGAGGCTACGAGCAGTACTTC
TRBD1	TRBV5-4	TRBJ1-2	NA	CASSPPPRQGTGHYGYTF	TGTGCCAGCAGCCCCCCCCCGAGACAGGGGACGGGTCACTATGGCTACACCTTC
TRBD1	TRBV7-2	TRBJ2-5	NA	CASSSYKDRGETQYF	TGTGCCAGCAGCTCGTATAAGGACAGGGGGGAGACCCAGTACTTC
TRBD2	TRBV7-9	TRBJ2-1	NA	CASSLTGGRHNEQFF	TGTGCCAGCAGCTTAACTGGCGGGAGACACAATGAGCAGTTCTTC
NA	TRBV9	TRBJ1-1	NA	CASSPRHMNTEAFF	TGTGCCAGCAGCCCACGACATATGAACACTGAAGCTTTCTTT
NA	TRBV5-1	TRBJ2-2	NA	CASSFTGTGELFF	TGCGCCAGCAGCTTTACCGGGACCGGGGAGCTGTTTTTT
NA	TRBV9	TRBJ1-2	NA	CASIFSLYGYTF	TGTGCCAGCATTTTTTCCCTCTATGGCTACACCTTC
NA	TRBV18	TRBJ2-3	NA	CASSPQTGYVDTQYF	TGTGCCAGCTCACCACAGACAGGTTATGTTGATACGCAGTATTTT
NA	TRBV27	TRBJ1-1	NA	CASSFGWRTEAFF	TGTGCCAGCAGTTTTGGGTGGAGGACTGAAGCTTTCTTT
TRBD1	TRBV27	TRBJ1-2	NA	CASSLSSAGGLGYTF	TGTGCCAGCAGTTTATCCTCGGCAGGGGGTTTGGGCTACACCTTC
TRBD1	TRBV6-5	TRBJ2-7	NA	CASRSGQAYEQYF	TGTGCCAGTCGGTCCGGACAGGCCTACGAGCAGTACTTC
NA	TRBV14	TRBJ1-1	NA	CASSIKGQWNTEAFF	TGTGCCAGCAGTATAAAAGGACAGTGGAACACTGAAGCTTTCTTT
TRBD1	TRBV6-6	TRBJ1-4	few	CASRPGQNIGEKLFF	TGTGCCAGCAGGCCGGGACAGAACATCGGGGAAAAACTGTTTTTT
NA	TRBV30	TRBJ1-2	NA	CAWSPAHRAGGYTF	TGTGCCTGGAGTCCTGCGCACAGGGCGGGTGGCTACACCTTC
TRBD1	TRBV4-1	TRBJ1-1	NA	CASSPGQGAIGEAFF	TGCGCCAGCAGCCCAGGACAGGGCGCGATTGGTGAAGCTTTCTTT
TRBD1	TRBV15	TRBJ2-2	NA	CATSKNRDRLLSGELFF	TGTGCCACCAGCAAAAACCGGGACAGGCTTTTATCCGGGGAGCTGTTTTTT
TRBD1	TRBV14	TRBJ1-2	NA	CASSPGQASQFYTF	TGTGCCAGCAGCCCCGGACAGGCCTCCCAATTCTACACCTTC
NA	TRBV30	TRBJ2-1	NA	CAWSARAGDEQFF	TGTGCCTGGAGCGCGCGGGCCGGGGATGAGCAGTTCTTC
TRBD1	TRBV6-5	TRBJ1-1	few	CASRDRVLEAFF	TGTGCCAGCAGGGACAGGGTACTTGAAGCTTTCTTT
NA	TRBV13	TRBJ2-1	NA	CASSPQLGDSGFEQFF	TGTGCCAGCAGCCCACAATTGGGGGACAGCGGGTTCGAGCAGTTCTTC
NA	TRBV7-9	TRBJ2-7	few	CASSLGTYEQYF	TGTGCCAGCAGCTTAGGTACCTACGAGCAGTACTTC
TRBD1	TRBV19	TRBJ2-5	NA	CASRGLGQAIGTQYF	TGTGCCAGTAGGGGCTTGGGACAGGCGATAGGGACCCAGTACTTC
NA	TRBV2	TRBJ1-5	once	CASSLGYSNQPQHF	TGTGCCAGCAGCCTCGGGTATAGCAATCAGCCCCAGCATTTT
NA	TRBV27	TRBJ2-1	few	CASSLSVGGQSEQFF	TGTGCCAGCAGTTTATCGGTCGGGGGACAGTCCGAGCAGTTCTTC